This record concerns one T cell receptor beta chain sequence. The antigen remains undetermined. Assay used: immunoSEQ multiplex PCR; TCRdb lists only in-frame clones, some missing. The sample has a few thousand clones; roughly nine tenths are singletons. The V gene's germline CDR1 is MNHEY and CDR2 SMNVEV (reference sequence). The CDR3 covers 14 residues. The V and J ends lost 8 bases and 2 bases respectively, with 16 bases between them. This entry belongs to a study of chemoradiotherapy in HPV16-positive cancers. On the study more broadly: Functional T-cell assays on two HPV16-positive patients' cells defined candidate HPV-specific clones and common TCR motifs.

Repertoires were sampled repeatedly during chemoradiotherapy. Whole-study findings and limits: Candidate HPV-specific clones and E7-related TCR motifs grew in tumor during treatment.

This chain connects TRBV27 to TRBJ2-7; D is possibly TRBD1 or TRBD2 (6 bases each). This specimen was tumor tissue, taken from a patient who underwent chemoradiotherapy. The TCR was taken from a human donor with HPV-associated anogenital cancer. This CDR3 is CASGRGPWPYEQYF. The CDR3, as DNA: TGTGCCAGCGGCCGGGGGCCCTGGCCCTACGAGCAGTACTTC.